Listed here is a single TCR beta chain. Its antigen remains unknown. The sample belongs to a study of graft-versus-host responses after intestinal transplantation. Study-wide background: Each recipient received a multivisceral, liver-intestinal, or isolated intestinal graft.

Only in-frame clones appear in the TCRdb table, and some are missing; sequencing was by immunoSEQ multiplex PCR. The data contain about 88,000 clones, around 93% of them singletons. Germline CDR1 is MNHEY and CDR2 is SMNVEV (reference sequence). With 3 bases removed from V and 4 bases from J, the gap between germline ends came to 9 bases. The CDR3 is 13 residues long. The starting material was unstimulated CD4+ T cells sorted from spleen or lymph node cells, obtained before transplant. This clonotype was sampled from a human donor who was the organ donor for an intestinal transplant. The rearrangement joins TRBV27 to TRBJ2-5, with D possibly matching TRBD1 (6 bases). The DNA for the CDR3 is TGTGCCAGCAGTTTGGGGGCTTCAGAGACCCAGTACTTC. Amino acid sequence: CASSLGASETQYF.